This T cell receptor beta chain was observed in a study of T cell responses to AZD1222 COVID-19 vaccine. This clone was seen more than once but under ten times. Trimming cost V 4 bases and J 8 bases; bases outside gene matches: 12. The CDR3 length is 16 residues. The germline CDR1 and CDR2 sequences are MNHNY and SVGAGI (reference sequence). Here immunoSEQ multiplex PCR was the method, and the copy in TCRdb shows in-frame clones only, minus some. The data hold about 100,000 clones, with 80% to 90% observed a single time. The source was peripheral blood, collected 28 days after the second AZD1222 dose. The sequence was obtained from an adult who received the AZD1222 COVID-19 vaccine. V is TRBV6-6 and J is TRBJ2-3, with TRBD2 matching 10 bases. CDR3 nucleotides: TGTGCCAGCAGTTCCACATTTGCTAGCGGGAGATCTACGCAGTATTTT. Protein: CASSSTFASGRSTQYF.